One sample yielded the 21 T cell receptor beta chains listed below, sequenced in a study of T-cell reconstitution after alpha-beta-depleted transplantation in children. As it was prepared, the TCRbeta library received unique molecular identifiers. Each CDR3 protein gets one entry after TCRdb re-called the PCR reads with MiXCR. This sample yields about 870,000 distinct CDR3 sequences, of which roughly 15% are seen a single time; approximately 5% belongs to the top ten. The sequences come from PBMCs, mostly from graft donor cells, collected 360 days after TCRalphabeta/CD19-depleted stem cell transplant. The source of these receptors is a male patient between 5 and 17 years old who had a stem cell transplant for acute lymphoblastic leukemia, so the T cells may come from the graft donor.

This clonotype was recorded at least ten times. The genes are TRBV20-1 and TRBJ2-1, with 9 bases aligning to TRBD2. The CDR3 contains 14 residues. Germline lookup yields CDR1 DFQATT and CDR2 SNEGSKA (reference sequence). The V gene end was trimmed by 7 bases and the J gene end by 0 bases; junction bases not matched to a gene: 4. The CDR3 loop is CSVGGGGSYNEQFF. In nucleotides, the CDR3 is TGCAGTGTCGGCGGGGGGGGCTCCTACAATGAGCAGTTCTTC.

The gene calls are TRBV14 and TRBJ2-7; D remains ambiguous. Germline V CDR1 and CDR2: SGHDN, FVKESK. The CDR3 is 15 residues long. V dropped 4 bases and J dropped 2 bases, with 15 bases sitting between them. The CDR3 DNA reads TGTGCCAGCAGCCGAGACTTGACTCCAACCTACGAGCAGTACTTC. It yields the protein CASSRDLTPTYEQYF.

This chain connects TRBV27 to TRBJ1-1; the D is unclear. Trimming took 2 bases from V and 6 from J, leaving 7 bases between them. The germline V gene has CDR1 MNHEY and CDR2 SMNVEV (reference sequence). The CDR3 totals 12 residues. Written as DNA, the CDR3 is TGTGCCAGCAGTTTAACGGGATCTGAAGCTTTCTTT. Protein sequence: CASSLTGSEAFF.

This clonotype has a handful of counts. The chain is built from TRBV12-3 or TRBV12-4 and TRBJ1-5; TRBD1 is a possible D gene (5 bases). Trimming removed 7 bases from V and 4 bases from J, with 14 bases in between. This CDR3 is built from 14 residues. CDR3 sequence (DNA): TGTGCCAGCACCCACTCGGGACCGAATCAGCCCCAGCATTTT. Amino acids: CASTHSGPNQPQHF.

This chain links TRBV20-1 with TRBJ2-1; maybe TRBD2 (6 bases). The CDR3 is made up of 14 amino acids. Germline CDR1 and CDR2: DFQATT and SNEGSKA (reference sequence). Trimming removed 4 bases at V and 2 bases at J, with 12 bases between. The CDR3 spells CSATVTSPYNEQFF. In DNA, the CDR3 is TGCAGTGCTACAGTGACTAGTCCCTACAATGAGCAGTTCTTC.

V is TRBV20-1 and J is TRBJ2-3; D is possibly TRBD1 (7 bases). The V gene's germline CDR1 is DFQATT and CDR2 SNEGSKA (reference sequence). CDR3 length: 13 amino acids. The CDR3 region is CGIRRGPADTQYF. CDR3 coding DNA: TGCGGCATAAGGAGGGGGCCCGCAGATACGCAGTATTTT.

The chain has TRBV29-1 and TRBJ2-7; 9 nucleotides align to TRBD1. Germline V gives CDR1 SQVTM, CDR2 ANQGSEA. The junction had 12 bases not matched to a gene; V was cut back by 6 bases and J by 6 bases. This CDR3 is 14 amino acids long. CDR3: CSVSALDRGGEQYF. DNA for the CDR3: TGCAGCGTCTCCGCACTAGACAGGGGGGGCGAGCAGTACTTC.

The chain's CDR3 is CASSLRSGRFSYEQYF. The DNA of the CDR3 is TGTGCCAGCAGCTTACGGAGCGGGAGATTTTCCTACGAGCAGTACTTC. The chain recombines TRBV7-6 with TRBJ2-7; 8 bases agree with TRBD2. This CDR3 has 16 amino acids. V was pared by 2 bases and J by 1 base, with 7 bases of the junction left unmatched. The germline V gene has CDR1 SGHVS and CDR2 FNYEAQ.

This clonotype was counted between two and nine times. Here the CDR3 reads CATSDWGVYGYTF. Written as DNA, the CDR3 is TGTGCCACCAGTGATTGGGGAGTCTATGGCTACACCTTC. The chain recombines TRBV24-1 with TRBJ1-2, with D uncertain. V lost 2 bases to trimming and J lost 4 bases, with 7 bases between them. The CDR3 is 13 residues long. From germline, CDR1 is KGHDR and CDR2 SFDVKD.

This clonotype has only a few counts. The CDR3 spells CSVEQLYGYTF. The CDR3 DNA follows: TGCAGCGTCGAACAGCTATATGGCTACACCTTC. The gene calls are TRBV29-1 and TRBJ1-2; D unclear. The length of the CDR3 is 11 residues. CDR1 and CDR2 from the germline V gene are SQVTM and ANQGSEA. V gave up 6 bases and J gave up 5 bases, with 10 bases separating them.

The CDR3 DNA sequence: TGTGCCAGCAGTGAATATCCCCTCCCGGGCACCGGGGAGCTGTTTTTT. It encodes CASSEYPLPGTGELFF. The chain recombines TRBV6-1 with TRBJ2-2; D is undetermined. The length of the CDR3 is 16 residues. Looked up from germline, CDR1 is MNHNS and CDR2 is SASEGT. V was cut by 2 bases and J by 4 bases, with 14 bases left in between.

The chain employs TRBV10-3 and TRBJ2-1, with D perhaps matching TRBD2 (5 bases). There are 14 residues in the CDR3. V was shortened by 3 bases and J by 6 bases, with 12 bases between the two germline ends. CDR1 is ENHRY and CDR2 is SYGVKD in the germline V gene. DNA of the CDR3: TGTGCCATCAGTGATCCCCCCGGGATCAATGAGCAGTTCTTC. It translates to CAISDPPGINEQFF.

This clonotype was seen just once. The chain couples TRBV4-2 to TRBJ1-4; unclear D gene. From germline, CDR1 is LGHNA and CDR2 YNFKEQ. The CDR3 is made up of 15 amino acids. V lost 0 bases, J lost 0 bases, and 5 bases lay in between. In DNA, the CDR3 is TGTGCCAGCAGCCAAGATGGGGCAACTAATGAAAAACTGTTTTTT. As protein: CASSQDGATNEKLFF.

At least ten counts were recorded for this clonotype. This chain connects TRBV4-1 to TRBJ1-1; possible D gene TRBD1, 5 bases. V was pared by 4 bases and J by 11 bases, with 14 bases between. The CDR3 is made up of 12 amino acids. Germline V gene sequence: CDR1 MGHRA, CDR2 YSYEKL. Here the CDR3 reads CASSLEGRRAFF. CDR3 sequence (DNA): TGCGCCAGCAGCCTTGAGGGGCGTAGGGCTTTCTTT.

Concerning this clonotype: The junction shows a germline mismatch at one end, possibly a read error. The CDR3 DNA is TGTGCCTCCTCGCTGGGACTCTTC. Protein: CASSLGLF. The chain is built from TRBV2 and TRBJ2-7; maybe TRBD2 (6 bases). Germline V gives CDR1 SNHLY, CDR2 FYNNEI. This CDR3 spans 8 amino acids.

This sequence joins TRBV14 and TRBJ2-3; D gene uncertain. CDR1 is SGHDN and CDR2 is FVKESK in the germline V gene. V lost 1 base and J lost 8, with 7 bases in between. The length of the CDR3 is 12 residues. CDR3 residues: CASSQVVGTQYF. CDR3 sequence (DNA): TGTGCCAGCAGCCAAGTGGTGGGTACGCAGTATTTT.

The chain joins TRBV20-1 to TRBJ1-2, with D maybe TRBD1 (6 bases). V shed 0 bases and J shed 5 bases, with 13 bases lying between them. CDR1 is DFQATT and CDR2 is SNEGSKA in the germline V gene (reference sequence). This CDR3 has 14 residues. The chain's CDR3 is CSAREIGGWYGYTF. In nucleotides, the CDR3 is TGCAGTGCTAGAGAAATTGGGGGCTGGTATGGCTACACCTTC.

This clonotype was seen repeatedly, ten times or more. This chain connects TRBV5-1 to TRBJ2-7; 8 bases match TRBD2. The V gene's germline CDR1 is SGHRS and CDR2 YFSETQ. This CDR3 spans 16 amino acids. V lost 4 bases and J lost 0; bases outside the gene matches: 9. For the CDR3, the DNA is TGCGCCAGCAGCCCTGGGACTAGTTGGTCCTCCTACGAGCAGTACTTC. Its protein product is CASSPGTSWSSYEQYF.

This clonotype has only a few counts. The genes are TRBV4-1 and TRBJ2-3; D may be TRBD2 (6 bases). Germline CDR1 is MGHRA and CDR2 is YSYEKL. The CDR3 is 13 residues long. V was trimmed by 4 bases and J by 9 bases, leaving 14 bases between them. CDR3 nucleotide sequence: TGCGCCAGCAGCCCCAAAGTCCGGGAGACGCAGTATTTT. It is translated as CASSPKVRETQYF.

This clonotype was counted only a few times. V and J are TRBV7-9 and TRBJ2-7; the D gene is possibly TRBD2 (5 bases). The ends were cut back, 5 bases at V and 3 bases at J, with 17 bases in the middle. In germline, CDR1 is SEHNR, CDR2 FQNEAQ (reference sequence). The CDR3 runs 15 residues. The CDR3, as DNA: TGTGCCAGCAGCCCCCCACTAGTGCGGAGCTACGAGCAGTACTTC. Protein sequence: CASSPPLVRSYEQYF.

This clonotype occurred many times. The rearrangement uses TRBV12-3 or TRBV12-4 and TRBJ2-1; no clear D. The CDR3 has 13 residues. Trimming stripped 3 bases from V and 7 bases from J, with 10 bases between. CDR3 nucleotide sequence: TGTGCCAGCAGTTTTTCGAGTGGGAATGAGCAGTTCTTC. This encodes CASSFSSGNEQFF.